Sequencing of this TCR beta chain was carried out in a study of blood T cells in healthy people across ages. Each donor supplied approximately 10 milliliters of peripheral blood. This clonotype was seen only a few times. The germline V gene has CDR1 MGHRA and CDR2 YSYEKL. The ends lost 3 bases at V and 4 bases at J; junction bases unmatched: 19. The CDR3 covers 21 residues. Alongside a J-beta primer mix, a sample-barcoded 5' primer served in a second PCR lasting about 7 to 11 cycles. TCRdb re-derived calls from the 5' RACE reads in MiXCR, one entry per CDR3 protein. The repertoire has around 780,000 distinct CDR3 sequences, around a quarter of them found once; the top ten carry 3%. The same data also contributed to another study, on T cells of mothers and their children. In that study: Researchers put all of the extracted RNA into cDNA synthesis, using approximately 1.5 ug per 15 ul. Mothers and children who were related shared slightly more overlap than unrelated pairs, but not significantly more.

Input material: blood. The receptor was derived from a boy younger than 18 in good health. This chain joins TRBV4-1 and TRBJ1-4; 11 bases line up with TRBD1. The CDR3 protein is CASSHRLRDRGARGFNEKLFF. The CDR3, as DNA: TGCGCCAGCAGCCACCGACTAAGGGACAGGGGGGCCCGAGGCTTTAATGAAAAACTGTTTTTT.